This T cell receptor beta chain was found in a study of lymphopenia after photon versus proton radiotherapy. Profiled with immunoSEQ multiplex PCR; TCRdb holds only in-frame clones, not every one. This repertoire shows approximately 70,000 clones, 87% found once; its top ten account for 9.5% to 15%. CDR1 is LGHNA, CDR2 YNFKEQ, per germline. The CDR3 length is 17 residues. V lost 4 bases to trimming and J lost 1 base; unmatched junction nucleotides: 9. This chain uses TRBV4-2 with TRBJ2-3, with 9 positions matching TRBD2. The sample consisted of peripheral blood, taken from a patient treated with proton-based radiotherapy. This sequence was found in an elderly man with esophageal cancer. The CDR3 region is CASSPRGGYYGTDTQYF. DNA for the CDR3: TGTGCCAGCAGCCCGCGGGGGGGCTATTATGGCACAGATACGCAGTATTTT.